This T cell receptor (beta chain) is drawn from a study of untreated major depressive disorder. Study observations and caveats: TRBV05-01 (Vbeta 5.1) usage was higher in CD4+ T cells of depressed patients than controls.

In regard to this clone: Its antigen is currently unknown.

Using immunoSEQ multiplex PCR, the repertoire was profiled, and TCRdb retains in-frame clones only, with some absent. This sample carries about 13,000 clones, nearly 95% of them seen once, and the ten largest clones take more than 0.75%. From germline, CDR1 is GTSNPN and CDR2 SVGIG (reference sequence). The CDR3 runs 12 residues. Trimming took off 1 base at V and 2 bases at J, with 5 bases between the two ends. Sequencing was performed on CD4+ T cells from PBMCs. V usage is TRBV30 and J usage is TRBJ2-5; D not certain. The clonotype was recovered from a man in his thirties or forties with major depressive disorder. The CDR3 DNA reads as TGTGCCTGGAGTGGGGATCAAGAGACCCAGTACTTC. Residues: CAWSGDQETQYF.